Below, 30 T cell receptor beta chains from the same sample are listed, as sequenced in a study of cytomegalovirus exposure and HLA in healthy donors. The PCR had 60 Vbeta and 13 Jbeta primers. Sequenced by immunoSEQ multiplex PCR; TCRdb stores in-frame clones only, minus some. The sample yields about 180,000 clones, roughly 81% seen once. The sequencing sample was made of PBMCs. The receptors here all came from a woman between 18 and 30 years old in good health and CMV-seropositive.

The J gene is TRBJ1-5, the V gene TRBV5-6; the D is unclear. Germline lookup yields CDR1 SGHDT and CDR2 YYEEEE. This CDR3 has 16 residues. Trimming shortened V by 2 bases and J by 7 bases, and 19 bases separated the two germline ends. The CDR3 region has the DNA TGTGCCAGCAGCTTTTTTTCGGGTGGTTCTGGACAGCCCCAGCATTTT. Its protein product is CASSFFSGGSGQPQHF.

V and J are TRBV5-6 and TRBJ2-7; no firm D call. V dropped 2 bases and J dropped 1 base, with 4 bases sitting between them. Germline CDR1 reads SGHDT; CDR2 reads YYEEEE. The CDR3 runs 12 residues. The CDR3 loop is CASSFSSYEQYF. The DNA of the CDR3 is TGTGCCAGCAGCTTTTCATCCTACGAGCAGTACTTC.

The rearrangement links TRBV13 to TRBJ2-7, with D tentatively TRBD1 (6 bases). Between the trimmed V and J ends, which lost 5 bases and 4 bases, there was a span of 12 bases. CDR1 is PRHDT and CDR2 is FYEKMQ in the germline V gene (reference sequence). The CDR3 sequence is 13 residues long. The CDR3 is CASSPPDRYEQYF. In nucleotides, the CDR3 is TGTGCCAGCAGCCCGCCGGACAGATACGAGCAGTACTTC.

The chain has TRBV10-1 and TRBJ2-2; TRBD2 is a possible D gene (6 bases). Trimming took 8 bases from V and 6 from J, leaving 10 bases between them. Germline V CDR1 and CDR2: WNHNN, SYGVQD (reference sequence). The CDR3 runs 12 residues. The CDR3 DNA reads TGCGCCAGCTTAGGAGGGGCCGGGGAGCTGTTTTTT. It specifies CASLGGAGELFF.

The V call is TRBV30, the J call TRBJ2-7; the match to TRBD1 covers 8 bases. This CDR3 region has 13 residues. Germline lookup yields CDR1 GTSNPN and CDR2 SVGIG (reference sequence). V was clipped by 7 bases and J by 2 bases; unmatched bases: 7. The CDR3 sequence is CAYSGTGTYEQYF. Written as DNA, the CDR3 is TGTGCCTACTCAGGGACAGGTACCTACGAGCAGTACTTC. Combining the CDR3 with reference TRBV30 and TRBJ2-7 gives the whole variable domain SQTIHQWPATLVQPVGSPLSLECTVEGTSNPNLYWYRQAAGRGLQLLFYSVGIGQISSEVPQNLSASRPQDRQFILSSKKLLLSDSGFYLCAYSGTGTYEQYFGPGTRLTVT.

This rearrangement joins TRBV6-6 to TRBJ1-1; TRBD1 agrees at 8 bases. The J segment lost 4 bases and the V segment lost 5 bases, leaving 6 bases of the junction unmatched. Germline lookup yields CDR1 MNHNY and CDR2 SVGAGI (reference sequence). The CDR3 runs 14 residues. The CDR3 here is CASSRQGSRTEAFF. The CDR3 DNA sequence: TGTGCCAGCAGTAGACAGGGGAGTCGCACTGAAGCTTTCTTT.

The chain combines TRBV7-2 with TRBJ2-2; tentative D call: TRBD1 (5 bases). This CDR3 region has 13 residues. The germline V gene has CDR1 SGHTA and CDR2 FQGNSA. V dropped 1 base and J dropped 9 bases, with 9 bases sitting between them. The CDR3 DNA follows: TGTGCCAGCAGCTTAGGCAGGGTTAGGGAGCTGTTTTTT. The encoded protein is CASSLGRVRELFF.

This clone was seen a few times. The CDR3 DNA sequence: TGTGCCAGCAGCTTCAGGGGGGTGAGTCCAGATACGCAGTATTTT. Amino acids: CASSFRGVSPDTQYF. V is TRBV11-2 and J is TRBJ2-3; maybe TRBD1 (7 bases). V lost 3 bases to trimming and J lost 4 bases, with 14 bases between them. The CDR3 is 15 residues long. Looked up from germline, CDR1 is SGHAT and CDR2 is FQNNGV.

The rearrangement links TRBV29-1 to TRBJ1-4; D possibly corresponds to TRBD1 (6 bases). V dropped 6 bases and J dropped 10 bases, with 27 bases sitting between them. The germline V gene encodes CDR1 SQVTM and CDR2 ANQGSEA. This CDR3 is 16 amino acids long. The chain's CDR3 is CSVEGTWGTDEGKLFF. CDR3 coding DNA: TGCAGCGTCGAGGGGACATGGGGGACCGACGAGGGAAAACTGTTTTTT.

The chain couples TRBV30 to TRBJ1-5; TRBD1 matches 7 bases. Germline V gene lookup returns CDR1 GTSNPN and CDR2 SVGIG (reference sequence). The CDR3 covers 14 residues. The trim removed 1 base at V and 2 bases at J, leaving 2 bases unmatched. The CDR3 is CAWSADRGNQPQHF. CDR3 nucleotide sequence: TGTGCCTGGAGTGCCGACAGGGGCAATCAGCCCCAGCATTTT. Filled out from reference TRBV30 and TRBJ1-5, the complete variable domain reads SQTIHQWPATLVQPVGSPLSLECTVEGTSNPNLYWYRQAAGRGLQLLFYSVGIGQISSEVPQNLSASRPQDRQFILSSKKLLLSDSGFYLCAWSADRGNQPQHFGDGTRLSIL.

This sequence joins TRBV6-4 and TRBJ2-2, with D perhaps TRBD1 (6 bases). V was trimmed by 5 bases and J by 4 bases, leaving 14 bases between them. The germline gives CDR1 MRHNA, CDR2 SNTAGT. The CDR3 runs to 15 residues. CDR3 region: CASSTTGESTGELFF. The DNA of the CDR3 is TGTGCCAGCAGTACGACAGGAGAGTCCACCGGGGAGCTGTTTTTT.

The rearrangement links TRBV25-1 to TRBJ1-2; D is ambiguous. Trimming left V 0 bases short and J 3 bases short, with 8 bases between. From germline, CDR1 is MGHDK and CDR2 SYGVNS. The CDR3 has 14 residues. Here the CDR3 reads CASSEYTGDYGYTF. CDR3 in DNA: TGTGCCAGCAGTGAATATACCGGGGACTATGGCTACACCTTC.

The chain carries TRBV10-3 and TRBJ2-3; 10 nucleotides match TRBD1. Trimming took 9 bases from V and 1 from J; bases not matched to a gene: 7. The CDR3 extends over 15 amino acids. CDR1 is ENHRY and CDR2 is SYGVKD in the germline V gene. The CDR3 protein is CAISAGTGGTDTQYF. CDR3 DNA: TGTGCCATTTCCGCCGGGACAGGGGGCACAGATACGCAGTATTTT.

The chain links TRBV19 to TRBJ2-3; unclear D gene. CDR3 length: 14 amino acids. V lost 7 bases, J lost 2 bases, and 13 bases lay in between. CDR1 is LNHDA, CDR2 SQIVND, per germline (reference sequence). CDR3 region: CASTISGLTDTQYF. In DNA, the CDR3 is TGTGCCAGTACCATTTCTGGGCTCACAGATACGCAGTATTTT.

V and J are TRBV5-5 and TRBJ1-3; TRBD1 agrees at 7 bases. The CDR3 loop spans 17 amino acids. Per the germline V gene, CDR1 is SGHKS and CDR2 is YYEKEE (reference sequence). V shed 0 bases and J 2 bases; nucleotides not matched to a gene: 8. This CDR3 reads CASSLGVRQGAGNTIYF. CDR3 sequence (DNA): TGTGCCAGCAGCTTGGGAGTTCGGCAGGGGGCTGGAAACACCATATATTTT.

The chain links TRBV15 to TRBJ1-6; a weak D match, TRBD1 (6 bases). Trimming pared 1 base from V and 9 bases from J, leaving 13 bases between. The CDR3 totals 15 residues. Germline V gene lookup returns CDR1 LNHNV and CDR2 YYDKDF (reference sequence). The CDR3 loop reads CATSRGTADASPLHF. CDR3 coding DNA: TGTGCCACCAGCAGAGGGACAGCGGACGCTTCACCCCTCCACTTT.

This rearrangement joins TRBV21-1 to TRBJ1-4; TRBD1 is the table's D call and was not checked against the DNA. TRBV21-1 is reported as a pseudogene. There are 14 residues in the CDR3. CDR3 in DNA: TGTGCCAGCAGCAACCCGGGACAAAGCAAGGGACTGTTTTTT. Encoded protein: CASSNPGQSKGLFF.

The rearrangement links TRBV7-9 to TRBJ1-5; tentatively, D is TRBD1 (5 bases). Between the trimmed V and J ends, which lost 5 bases and 5 bases, there was a span of 16 bases. Looked up from germline, CDR1 is SEHNR and CDR2 is FQNEAQ (reference sequence). The CDR3 spans 15 residues. DNA for the CDR3: TGTGCCAGCAGCGATGCGGGGGGATTCGATCAGCCCCAGCATTTT. This encodes CASSDAGGFDQPQHF.

The chain joins TRBV6-5 to TRBJ1-1; D is uncertain. Germline lookup yields CDR1 MNHEY and CDR2 SVGAGI. V lost 2 bases to trimming and J lost 1 base, with 5 bases between them. This CDR3 has 13 residues. The CDR3 bases are TGTGCCAGCAGTTACGGCAGGAACACTGAAGCTTTCTTT. Translating gives CASSYGRNTEAFF.

The V gene is TRBV28, the J gene TRBJ1-6, with D perhaps matching TRBD1 (6 bases). Per germline, CDR1 MDHEN and CDR2 SYDVKM. The V and J ends lost 6 bases and 9 bases respectively, with 21 bases between them. The CDR3 is 16 amino acids. The CDR3 protein is CASRGDNIIPFSPLHF. The CDR3 DNA reads TGTGCCAGCAGAGGGGACAATATCATTCCTTTTTCACCCCTCCACTTT.

The chain recombines TRBV5-6 with TRBJ1-6; D gene unclear. The CDR3 runs 15 residues. Trimming shortened V by 0 bases and J by 3 bases, and 7 bases separated the two germline ends. Germline assignment: CDR1 SGHDT and CDR2 YYEEEE. The CDR3 coding sequence is TGTGCCAGCAGCTTGGGTCAGAACTATAATTCACCCCTCCACTTT. This sequence encodes CASSLGQNYNSPLHF.

The J gene is TRBJ2-7, the V gene TRBV15; weak D call: TRBD2 (6 bases). The CDR3 totals 14 residues. The germline V and J ends were trimmed by 3 bases and 6 bases, with 15 bases remaining between them. CDR1 LNHNV and CDR2 YYDKDF come from the germline V gene (reference sequence). The CDR3 loop reads CATSRGGTVSEQYF. Here the CDR3 DNA reads TGTGCCACCAGCAGGGGCGGGACGGTCTCCGAGCAGTACTTC.

This rearrangement joins TRBV6-5 to TRBJ1-1; D is undetermined. Germline V gives CDR1 MNHEY, CDR2 SVGAGI. The V end was cut by 0 bases, the J end by 0 bases, with 8 bases between. The CDR3 totals 15 residues. CDR3 in amino acids: CASSYSNSVNTEAFF. DNA of the CDR3: TGTGCCAGCAGTTACTCGAACTCGGTGAACACTGAAGCTTTCTTT.

This clone was found once. The rearrangement uses TRBV25-1 and TRBJ1-5; D not certain. Germline V gives CDR1 MGHDK, CDR2 SYGVNS. The CDR3 spans 16 residues. V lost 3 bases and J lost 3, with 15 bases in between. CDR3 DNA sequence: TGTGCCAGCAGTGACACCCGGGAAAAGCACAATCAGCCCCAGCATTTT. As protein: CASSDTREKHNQPQHF.

In this sample, this clone turned up a few times. The chain links TRBV6-6 to TRBJ2-7; D is ambiguous. CDR1 is MNHNY, CDR2 SVGAGI, per germline (reference sequence). V was pared by 7 bases and J by 2 bases, with 12 bases between. The CDR3 has 13 residues. CDR3 sequence (DNA): TGTGCCAGCAAGCCTGCACCGGCCTACGAGCAGTACTTC. Amino acid sequence: CASKPAPAYEQYF.

This clone appeared a single time. One end of the junction varies from germline; a read error may be responsible. CDR3 nucleotides: TGTGCCAGCAGCCTCCGAGGGACAGTTTTTGAACCTAGGTTT. Its protein is CASSLRGTVFEPRF. J is TRBJ1-1 and V is TRBV13; 7 bases line up with TRBD1. The CDR3 is made up of 14 amino acids. From germline, CDR1 is PRHDT and CDR2 FYEKMQ (reference sequence).

This clone appeared a few times. The V call is TRBV28, the J call TRBJ1-2, with 9 bases that match TRBD1. The CDR3 spans 18 residues. Germline lookup yields CDR1 MDHEN and CDR2 SYDVKM. The V and J ends lost 7 bases and 4 bases, in that order; junction bases with no gene match: 19. As DNA, the CDR3 is TGTGCCAGCACTCCCCCCCCGGGACAGGGCCTATATGTCTATGGCTACACCTTC. Residues: CASTPPPGQGLYVYGYTF.

CDR3 DNA: TGCAGCATTGGACAGGGCCAAAACTATGGCTACACCTTC. It encodes CSIGQGQNYGYTF. The chain is built from TRBV29-1 and TRBJ1-2, with TRBD1 matching over 8 bases. J was trimmed by 2 bases and V by 8 bases; bases with no gene match: 7. Germline CDR1 is SQVTM and CDR2 is ANQGSEA. This CDR3 has 13 residues.

The gene calls are TRBV21-1 and TRBJ1-5; the listed D gene, TRBD1, was not tested against the DNA. TRBV21-1 is reported as a pseudogene. The CDR3 has 17 amino acids. CDR3 coding DNA: TGTGCCAGCAGCCCCTCGTGGCAGGTCGAATTTATTCAGCCCCAGCATTTT. Translated: CASSPSWQVEFIQPQHF.

This chain links TRBV19 with TRBJ1-6, with 9 bases aligning to TRBD1. This CDR3 region has 17 residues. Germline values: CDR1 LNHDA, CDR2 SQIVND (reference sequence). V lost 7 bases to trimming and J lost 9 bases; unmatched junction nucleotides: 16. For the CDR3, the DNA is TGTGCCAGTATGGGACAGGGCAGAAGTCCCACGAGTTCACCCCTCCACTTT. This translates into CASMGQGRSPTSSPLHF.